This TCR beta chain was recovered during a study of cytomegalovirus exposure and HLA in healthy donors. Overall study findings and caveats: Most TCR beta V segments were productive about 90% or about 30% of the time in an earlier analysis. Sequences of the TCR beta chain were said to predict the HLA-A and HLA-B alleles of most subjects accurately. Among the sequence variants, a highly shared cluster was likely an artifact of sequencing.

Regarding this clone: Antigen specificity is unknown.

Participants comprised healthy donors of bone marrow. The CDR3 contains 14 residues. Trimming removed 0 bases at V and 5 bases at J, with 9 bases between. Germline lookup yields CDR1 SGHRS and CDR2 YFSETQ. The PCR employed 60 Vbeta primers together with 13 Jbeta primers. Only in-frame clones appear in the TCRdb table, and some are missing; sequencing was by immunoSEQ multiplex PCR. The data hold about 190,000 clones, with 79% observed a single time. Sequencing was carried out using PBMCs. The TCR comes from a woman between 18 and 29 years old in good health and CMV-seronegative. The rearrangement joins TRBV5-1 to TRBJ2-1; no clear D. CDR3 sequence: CASSLGQKDNEQFF. CDR3 nucleotides: TGCGCCAGCAGCTTGGGGCAGAAAGACAATGAGCAGTTCTTC.